The source of this T cell receptor (beta chain) is a study of graft-versus-host responses after intestinal transplantation. Study summary: Every transplant recipient was induced with anti-thymocyte globulin, then maintained on tacrolimus and steroids for 2 to 4 years.

The plating included roughly 200,000 irradiated, violet-dye-labeled stimulator cells together with roughly 200,000 CFSE-labeled responder cells. There are 15 residues in the CDR3. V lost 6 bases, J lost 8 bases, and 12 bases stayed unmatched. Germline-derived CDR1 and CDR2 are SEHNR and FQNEAQ (reference sequence). TCRdb keeps only in-frame clones here, not all; method: immunoSEQ multiplex PCR. Among 5,000 to 6,500 clones listed, about 33% were seen once. By share, this clone counts as medium-sized. The starting material was alloreactive CD8+ T cells from a mixed lymphocyte reaction culture, obtained before intestinal transplant. The subset here: CFSE-low proliferating T cells sorted from roughly 6-day pre-transplant mixed lymphocyte reaction (GvH or HvG direction). This chain joins TRBV7-9 and TRBJ2-1, with 8 bases lining up with TRBD2. The source is a human patient who received an intestinal transplant. This CDR3 reads CASSLSGSVEDEQFF. The CDR3 nucleotides are TGTGCCAGCAGTCTGAGCGGGAGCGTTGAAGATGAGCAGTTCTTC.